The clone carrying this T cell receptor beta chain came up many times. Its specificity is not known. The sample belongs to a study of glioma-infiltrating T cells. Study-level points and caveats: CDR3 overlap between tissue and blood was very small. Tissue-blood divergence was below expectation in non-neoplastic patients, above in gliomas.

This CDR3 is built from 15 residues. With 2 bases clipped from V and 3 bases from J, the junction kept 1 base outside the gene matches. CDR1 SGHTA and CDR2 FQGNSA come from the germline V gene. The iRepertoire nested amplicon-rescue multiplex PCR amplified TCR alpha and beta CDR3s from RNA. Input was about 100-450 ng of tissue mRNA or PBMC total RNA. From the multiplex PCR reads, TCRdb called clonotypes with MiXCR, one entry per CDR3 protein. The table records 150,000 to 200,000 distinct CDR3 sequences, more than 30% of them present only once. The V call is TRBV7-2, the J call TRBJ2-3, with 11 nucleotides matching TRBD2. Source material: glioma tissue, nonneoplastic brain tissue, or PBMCs (not recorded which). The source is a human donor with low-grade glioma or glioblastoma, undergoing nonglioma brain surgery, or in good health (not recorded which). CDR3 loop: CASSLRLAGTDTQYF. CDR3 nucleotides: TGTGCCAGCAGCTTACGACTAGCGGGAACAGATACGCAGTATTTT.